Listed here is a single T cell receptor (beta chain). What it binds is not known. TCRdb itself ran the reads through MiXCR, one entry per CDR3 protein. Of 450,000 to 550,000 distinct CDR3 sequences in the sample, approximately 16% are singletons; the top ten hold more than 20%. The data were taken from a study of T cell repertoires in cytomegalovirus infection. Study in general: Public TCR beta signatures were indicative of both CMV infection and a matching HLA type.

The study's findings and limits: HLA-C-restricted CMV clonotypes gave the most frequent clonotype in two of eight donors. Cumulative public TCR beta family frequency identified CMV carriers with the relevant HLA.

The CDR3 is 13 amino acids. The ends were cut back, 4 bases at V and 5 bases at J, with 11 bases in the middle. Germline CDR1 and CDR2: LGHDT and YNNKEL (reference sequence). The sequence came from a human donor in good health (CMV status not recorded). Some clones in this sample may be carry-over from other donors' samples. The chain employs TRBV3-1 and TRBJ1-1, with D unclear. Sequenced input: CD8+ T cells from PBMCs. The CDR3 coding sequence is TGTGCCAGCAGCCCTCGAGGAAAGACTGAAGCTTTCTTT. Protein: CASSPRGKTEAFF.